This T cell receptor beta chain is drawn from a study of blood T cell repertoires in COVID-19. CDR3 length: 13 amino acids. Germline CDR1 SGHAT, CDR2 FQNNGV. V shed 3 bases and J 6 bases; nucleotides not matched to a gene: 5. TCRdb's table, derived via immunoSEQ multiplex PCR, lists solely in-frame clones and lacks some. Among about 400,000 clones listed, around 87% were seen once. This sequence was found in a man aged 35-49 years in a cohort exposed to, infected with or recovered from COVID-19 (not recorded which). The chain employs TRBV11-2 and TRBJ2-7, with TRBD1 matching over 7 bases. The sample comprised PBMCs or T cells enriched from blood (not recorded which). Here the CDR3 DNA reads TGTGCCAGCAGCTTTACAGGGGATTTCGAGCAGTACTTC. It yields the protein CASSFTGDFEQYF. The full variable domain, in which reference TRBV11-2 and TRBJ2-7 provide the parts outside the CDR3, is EAGVAQSPRYKIIEKRQSVAFWCNPISGHATLYWYQQILGQGPKLLIQFQNNGVVDDSQLPKDRFSAERLKGVDSTLKIQPAKLEDSAVYLCASSFTGDFEQYFGPGTRLTVT.